These T cell receptor beta chains were read from a single sample in a study of CD8+CD57+ T cells in acquired aplastic anemia. TCRdb re-derived calls from the reads in MiXCR, one entry per CDR3 protein. The sample shows some 190,000 distinct CDR3 sequences, 50% to 55% of them seen only once. The sequencing input was sorted CD4+, CD8+, or CD8+CD57+ T cells (not recorded which) from PBMCs. The source is a human donor in good health, serving as a control. CDR3s include the opening cysteine and the closing phenylalanine or tryptophan. The D gene is left open where the match is weak. Some rows mark clone size as missing; the rest say once, few, many or name a class of expanded clone.

DNA | CDR3 | D | size | J | V
TGTGCCAGCAGCTTAGGTCTAGCGGGGAGCACAGATACGCAGTATTTT | CASSLGLAGSTDTQYF | TRBD2 | few | TRBJ2-3 | TRBV7-9
TGCGCCAGCAGCACCGTAGCTCAGGGTAATTCACCCCTCCACTTT | CASSTVAQGNSPLHF | - | many | TRBJ1-6 | TRBV5-1
TGTGCCAGCAGACTAGGAGGGGATGGGACCGGGGAGCTGTTTTTT | CASRLGGDGTGELFF | - | - | TRBJ2-2 | TRBV7-6
TGCGCCAGCAGCCAAGACTCAGCCCGCACTAATGAAAAACTGTTTTTT | CASSQDSARTNEKLFF | - | few | TRBJ1-4 | TRBV4-3
TGTGCCAGCAGCCAAGCCCTGGGGCAGGCCTATGGCTACACCTTC | CASSQALGQAYGYTF | - | - | TRBJ1-2 | TRBV4-2
TGTGCCAGCAGTTTGCCACGACAGGGAGATTCACCCCTCCACTTT | CASSLPRQGDSPLHF | TRBD1 | many | TRBJ1-6 | TRBV28
TGTGCCAGCAGCTTAATAGCGGCAGGGAACACTGAAGCTTTCTTT | CASSLIAAGNTEAFF | - | - | TRBJ1-1 | TRBV7-3
TGTGCCAGCAGCGTAGGATCGGGGGGTGGTGCCACAGATACGCAGTATTTT | CASSVGSGGGATDTQYF | TRBD2 | - | TRBJ2-3 | TRBV9
TGTGCCAGCAGTTTGGGGGTTTGGGGCTACACCTTC | CASSLGVWGYTF | - | - | TRBJ1-2 | TRBV2
TGTGCCAGTCATGAGAGGGGGCATAGCAATCAGCCCCAGCATTTT | CASHERGHSNQPQHF | TRBD1 | - | TRBJ1-5 | TRBV19